These 18 T cell receptor beta chains originate from one sample sequenced in a study of T-cell reconstitution after alpha-beta-depleted transplantation in children. Library preparation (for TCRbeta) was performed with unique molecular identifiers. Each CDR3 protein gets one entry after TCRdb re-called the PCR reads with MiXCR. The repertoire holds some 640,000 distinct CDR3 sequences, with roughly 15% as singletons. The sample here was PBMCs from the stem cell graft donor, taken from the stem cell graft. The receptors come from a human donor who donated a stem cell graft to a child with acute myeloid leukemia.

Only a few counts were recorded for this clonotype. The CDR3 DNA follows: TGTGCCAGCAGCCATGCTGGGGCCAACGTCCTGACTTTC. Its translation is CASSHAGANVLTF. J is TRBJ2-6 and V is TRBV12-3 or TRBV12-4; D is unresolved. This CDR3 contains 13 residues. The V and J ends lost 6 bases and 2 bases respectively, with 5 bases between them.

The CDR3 DNA reads as TGTGCCACCATTAAGGGGGGAAATAGGTACAATGAGCAGTTCTTC. This translates into CATIKGGNRYNEQFF. This chain connects TRBV27 to TRBJ2-1, with D perhaps matching TRBD1 or TRBD2 (6 bases each). Germline-derived CDR1 and CDR2 are MNHEY and SMNVEV (reference sequence). This CDR3 comprises 15 residues. Trimming pared 10 bases from V and 4 bases from J, leaving 20 bases between.

The chain uses TRBV7-6 and TRBJ2-7; D is undetermined. In germline, CDR1 is SGHVS, CDR2 FNYEAQ. The CDR3 extends over 14 amino acids. V dropped 3 bases and J dropped 0 bases, with 9 bases sitting between them. Written as DNA, the CDR3 is TGTGCCAGCAGCTTCGGACCGGCCTCCTACGAGCAGTACTTC. It specifies CASSFGPASYEQYF.

This clonotype was counted many times. This chain connects TRBV12-3 or TRBV12-4 to TRBJ2-3; a weak D match, TRBD1 (6 bases). CDR3 length equals 15 residues. V lost 3 bases and J 1 base, leaving 11 bases between the germline ends. CDR3 DNA: TGTGCCAGCAGTTTCCCTGGGGGCGGCACAGATACGCAGTATTTT. This codes for CASSFPGGGTDTQYF.

This clonotype was counted a few times. V is TRBV20-1 and J is TRBJ2-3; D remains unclear. Deletions cut 5 bases from V and 1 base from J, with 16 bases between. CDR3 length: 15 amino acids. CDR1 DFQATT and CDR2 SNEGSKA come from the germline V gene (reference sequence). CDR3 region: CSAVHATIGTDTQYF. CDR3 DNA sequence: TGCAGTGCTGTTCACGCGACCATAGGCACAGATACGCAGTATTTT.

The chain carries TRBV6-2 or TRBV6-3 and TRBJ2-7; the match to TRBD1 covers 7 bases. CDR1 is MNHEY and CDR2 is SVGEGT in the germline V gene. V gave up 4 bases and J gave up 1 base; unmatched junction bases: 4. This CDR3 region has 14 residues. The CDR3 loop reads CASSSTDRSYEQYF. CDR3 nucleotides: TGTGCCAGCAGTTCTACGGACAGGTCCTACGAGCAGTACTTC.

This clonotype was detected many times. The chain links TRBV24-1 to TRBJ2-3; TRBD2 matches 7 bases. V shed 4 bases and J 6 bases; nucleotides not matched to a gene: 6. Germline loops: CDR1 KGHDR, CDR2 SFDVKD. This CDR3 contains 14 residues. In nucleotides, the CDR3 is TGTGCCACCAGTGACCCAAGCGGGGACGATACGCAGTATTTT. Translated, it gives CATSDPSGDDTQYF.

This clonotype was recorded at least ten times. This rearrangement joins TRBV24-1 to TRBJ2-5; 11 nucleotides agree with TRBD1. The V gene's germline CDR1 is KGHDR and CDR2 SFDVKD. The CDR3 spans 15 residues. With V trimmed by 9 bases and J by 5 bases, 10 bases remained unmatched. CDR3 amino acids: CATFGQGALGETQYF. The CDR3 coding sequence is TGTGCCACCTTTGGACAGGGGGCGTTAGGGGAGACCCAGTACTTC.

This clonotype appeared a few times. This chain connects TRBV12-3 or TRBV12-4 to TRBJ2-5, with no clear D. Trimming removed 3 bases at V and 5 bases at J, with 10 bases between. The CDR3 has 13 residues. For the CDR3, the DNA is TGTGCCAGCAGTTTTAGCCGTCGGGAGACCCAGTACTTC. This gives the protein CASSFSRRETQYF.

This clonotype was seen at least ten times. V is TRBV27 and J is TRBJ2-1, with D perhaps matching TRBD2 (6 bases). Germline V lookup: CDR1 MNHEY, CDR2 SMNVEV (reference sequence). The ends were cut back, 6 bases at V and 1 base at J, with 13 bases in the middle. The CDR3 is made up of 15 amino acids. CDR3 region: CASRPLGGSYNEQFF. As DNA, the CDR3 is TGTGCCAGCAGACCTTTGGGGGGTTCCTACAATGAGCAGTTCTTC.

This clonotype was counted only a few times. This rearrangement joins TRBV24-1 to TRBJ2-7; 7 bases align to TRBD1. The CDR3 length is 13 residues. CDR1 KGHDR and CDR2 SFDVKD come from the germline V gene. V was pared by 4 bases and J by 7 bases, with 6 bases of the junction left unmatched. The CDR3 coding sequence is TGTGCCACCAGTGACTTGACAGGGAGAGAGCAGTACTTC. Amino acids: CATSDLTGREQYF.

This clonotype showed up just a few times. The CDR3 sequence is CASSQHRVGQGTEAFF. In DNA, the CDR3 is TGTGCCAGCAGCCAACACAGGGTGGGGCAGGGCACTGAAGCTTTCTTT. This chain uses TRBV7-2 with TRBJ1-1; a possible D gene is TRBD1 (6 bases). V lost 5 bases and J 4 bases, leaving 20 bases between the germline ends. The V gene's germline CDR1 is SGHTA and CDR2 FQGNSA. The CDR3 spans 16 residues.

This clonotype showed up many times. V gene TRBV20-1 combines with J gene TRBJ2-1; 8 nucleotides match TRBD2. With 2 bases clipped from V and 5 bases from J, the junction kept 5 bases outside the gene matches. This CDR3 region has 14 residues. Germline V gives CDR1 DFQATT, CDR2 SNEGSKA (reference sequence). The CDR3 bases are TGCAGTGCTAGATTTGGCGGGGGGCACAATGAGCAGTTCTTC. Translated: CSARFGGGHNEQFF.

The chain combines TRBV6-2 or TRBV6-3 with TRBJ2-7; 10 nucleotides match TRBD1. This CDR3 region has 15 residues. CDR1 and CDR2 from the germline V gene are MNHEY and SVGEGT. V was pared by 4 bases and J by 3 bases, with 6 bases of the junction left unmatched. CDR3 DNA: TGTGCCAGCAGTTGGTTTCGGGACAGGGGCTACGAGCAGTACTTC. Residues: CASSWFRDRGYEQYF.

The V gene is TRBV6-5, the J gene TRBJ2-2; 10 positions match TRBD2. This CDR3 has 18 amino acids. After removal of 0 bases from V and 1 base from J, the junction contained 5 bases not matched to a gene. CDR1 and CDR2 from the germline V gene are MNHEY and SVGAGI. The CDR3 bases are TGTGCCAGCAGTTACTCTCTAGCGGGGGATCGGAACACCGGGGAGCTGTTTTTT. Translating it yields CASSYSLAGDRNTGELFF.

The rearrangement joins TRBV12-3 or TRBV12-4 to TRBJ1-5; 7 bases line up with TRBD1. The CDR3 runs to 15 residues. J was trimmed by 5 bases and V by 0 bases; bases with no gene match: 4. Here the CDR3 reads CASSLARGGYQPQHF. The CDR3 DNA reads as TGTGCCAGCAGTTTAGCGCGAGGGGGCTATCAGCCCCAGCATTTT.

To note about this clonotype: Its ends do not fully match the called genes, so a read error is possible. V is TRBV29-1 and J is TRBJ2-2, with 8 bases fitting TRBD1. CDR1 and CDR2 from the germline V gene are SQVTM and ANQGSEA. CDR3 length equals 15 residues. The CDR3 coding sequence is TGCAGCGTGGAGCCCGGGACAGGTAACACCAGGGAGCTGTTTTTT. Translated, it gives CSVEPGTGNTRELFF.

The J gene is TRBJ1-2, the V gene TRBV19; 8 bases are shared with TRBD1. From germline, CDR1 is LNHDA and CDR2 SQIVND (reference sequence). The CDR3 covers 16 residues. The trim removed 3 bases at V and 0 bases at J, leaving 6 bases unmatched. CDR3 coding DNA: TGTGCCAGTAGTATTCCGACAGGGGCTTCTAACTATGGCTACACCTTC. Protein sequence: CASSIPTGASNYGYTF.